These 8 T cell receptor beta chains were sequenced from one sample in a study of shared clonotypes between healthy human individuals. Repertoires were generated with immunoSEQ multiplex PCR, while TCRdb's copy carries only in-frame clones and drops some. This sample has just over 2,000,000 clones, with around 95% found just once. Sequenced material: naive CD4+ T cells sorted from blood. The subset is: CD45RA+ positively selected. Receptor source: a man aged 18-30 years in good health.

This CDR3 is CAWSVGTGGWSGYTF. DNA for the CDR3: TGTGCCTGGAGTGTCGGGACAGGGGGCTGGAGTGGCTACACCTTC. The chain recombines TRBV30 with TRBJ1-2; 12 bases map to TRBD1. The ends lost 0 bases at V and 7 bases at J; junction bases unmatched: 6. This CDR3 region has 15 residues. The germline V gene has CDR1 GTSNPN and CDR2 SVGIG (reference sequence). Combining the CDR3 with reference TRBV30 and TRBJ1-2 gives the whole variable domain SQTIHQWPATLVQPVGSPLSLECTVEGTSNPNLYWYRQAAGRGLQLLFYSVGIGQISSEVPQNLSASRPQDRQFILSSKKLLLSDSGFYLCAWSVGTGGWSGYTFGSGTRLTVV.

This rearrangement joins TRBV10-1 to TRBJ2-3; 7 positions agree with TRBD1. The ends lost 6 bases at V and 5 bases at J; junction bases unmatched: 11. Germline loops: CDR1 WNHNN, CDR2 SYGVQD (reference sequence). The CDR3 extends over 15 amino acids. CDR3: CASSDRQGKGDTQYF. The DNA for the CDR3 is TGCGCCAGCAGCGATCGACAGGGAAAGGGAGATACGCAGTATTTT.

The chain has TRBV20-1 and TRBJ1-2; 9 positions agree with TRBD1. Germline assignment: CDR1 DFQATT and CDR2 SNEGSKA (reference sequence). The V and J ends lost 5 bases and 11 bases, in that order; junction bases with no gene match: 6. The CDR3 sequence is 11 residues long. The CDR3 protein is CSAGDRDPYTF. In DNA form, the CDR3 reads TGCAGTGCTGGGGACAGGGACCCTTACACCTTC.

Turning to this clone: The sample carries other DNA sequences with the same CDR3. The chain carries TRBV27 and TRBJ1-6; 7 bases agree with TRBD1. The junction had 6 bases not matched to a gene; V was cut back by 5 bases and J by 5 bases. The germline V gene encodes CDR1 MNHEY and CDR2 SMNVEV (reference sequence). The CDR3 consists of 15 residues. CDR3 in DNA: TGTGCCAGCAGTAGTGGACAGGTCGATAATTCACCCCTCCACTTT. It yields the protein CASSSGQVDNSPLHF.

The V and J genes are TRBV4-1 and TRBJ2-7, with D unresolved. CDR3 size: 16 residues. Germline CDR1 is MGHRA and CDR2 is YSYEKL. The germline V and J ends were trimmed by 0 bases and 3 bases, with 15 bases remaining between them. CDR3 amino acids: CASSQEKKNQDYEQYF. The CDR3 DNA reads TGCGCCAGCAGCCAAGAAAAGAAGAACCAGGACTACGAGCAGTACTTC.

The chain couples TRBV28 to TRBJ2-7; TRBD1 agrees at 7 bases. V trimming: 6 bases; J trimming: 3 bases; junction bases outside the gene matches: 11. Germline V gene sequence: CDR1 MDHEN, CDR2 SYDVKM. The CDR3 runs to 15 residues. CDR3 in amino acids: CASSFRDSFLYEQYF. The CDR3 DNA is TGTGCCAGCAGCTTCCGGGACAGCTTCCTCTACGAGCAGTACTTC.

This rearrangement joins TRBV19 to TRBJ2-2; D is ambiguous. Trimming took off 4 bases at V and 1 base at J, with 7 bases between the two ends. The V gene's germline CDR1 is LNHDA and CDR2 SQIVND (reference sequence). The CDR3 loop spans 14 amino acids. The CDR3 sequence is CASSNQKNTGELFF. Here the CDR3 DNA reads TGTGCCAGTAGTAATCAAAAGAACACCGGGGAGCTGTTTTTT.

The chain joins TRBV18 to TRBJ2-7; 10 bases align to TRBD2. The trim removed 1 base at V and 0 bases at J, leaving 3 bases unmatched. This CDR3 is built from 16 residues. Germline V lookup: CDR1 KGHSH, CDR2 LQKENI. CDR3 sequence reads: CASSPRTSGTSYEQYF. CDR3 DNA sequence: TGTGCCAGCTCACCACGGACTAGCGGTACCTCCTACGAGCAGTACTTC. Full variable domain (remainder filled in from reference TRBV18 and TRBJ2-7): NAGVMQNPRHLVRRRGQEARLRCSPMKGHSHVYWYRQLPEEGLKFMVYLQKENIIDESGMPKERFSAEFPKEGPSILRIQQVVRGDSAAYFCASSPRTSGTSYEQYFGPGTRLTVT.